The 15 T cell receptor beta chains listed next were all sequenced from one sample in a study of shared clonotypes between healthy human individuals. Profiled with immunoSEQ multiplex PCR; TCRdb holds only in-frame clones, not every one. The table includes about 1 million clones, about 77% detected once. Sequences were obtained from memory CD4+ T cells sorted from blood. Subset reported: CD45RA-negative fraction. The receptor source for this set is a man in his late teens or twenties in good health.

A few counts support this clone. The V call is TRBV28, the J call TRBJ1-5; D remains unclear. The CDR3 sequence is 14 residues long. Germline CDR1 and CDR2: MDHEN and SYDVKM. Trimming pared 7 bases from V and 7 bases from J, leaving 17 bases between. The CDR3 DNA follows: TGTGCCAGCAAAGGGAGAAGGGAAGGGCAGCCCCAGCATTTT. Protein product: CASKGRREGQPQHF. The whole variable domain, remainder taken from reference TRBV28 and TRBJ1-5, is DVKVTQSSRYLVKRTGEKVFLECVQDMDHENMFWYRQDPGLGLRLIYFSYDVKMKEKGDIPEGYSVSREKKERFSLILESASTNQTSMYLCASKGRREGQPQHFGDGTRLSIL.

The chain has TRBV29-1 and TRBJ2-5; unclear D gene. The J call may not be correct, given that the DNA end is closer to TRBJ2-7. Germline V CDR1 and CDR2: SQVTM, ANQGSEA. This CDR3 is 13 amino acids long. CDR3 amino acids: CSVEVGTSYEQYF. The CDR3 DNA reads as TGCAGCGTTGAAGTGGGCACCTCCTACGAGCAGTACTTC.

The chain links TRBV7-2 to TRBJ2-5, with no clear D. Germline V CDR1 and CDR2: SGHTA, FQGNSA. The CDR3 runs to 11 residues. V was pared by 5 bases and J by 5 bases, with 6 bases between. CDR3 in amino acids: CASSGWETQYF. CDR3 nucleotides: TGTGCCAGCAGCGGGTGGGAGACCCAGTACTTC.

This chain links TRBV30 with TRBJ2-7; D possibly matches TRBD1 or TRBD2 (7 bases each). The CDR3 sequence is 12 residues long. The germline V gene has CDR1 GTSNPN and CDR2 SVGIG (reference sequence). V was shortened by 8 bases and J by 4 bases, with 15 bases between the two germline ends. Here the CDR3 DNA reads TGTGCCACCCGACAGGGAGGGTACGAGCAGTACTTC. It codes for CATRQGGYEQYF.

The CDR3 is CASIETGVSSPLHF. As DNA, the CDR3 is TGTGCCAGCATTGAAACAGGGGTAAGTTCACCCCTCCACTTT. The rearrangement uses TRBV28 and TRBJ1-6; 7 bases align to TRBD1. There are 14 residues in the CDR3. Germline CDR1 and CDR2: MDHEN and SYDVKM. Trimming took 7 bases from V and 9 from J; bases not matched to a gene: 9.

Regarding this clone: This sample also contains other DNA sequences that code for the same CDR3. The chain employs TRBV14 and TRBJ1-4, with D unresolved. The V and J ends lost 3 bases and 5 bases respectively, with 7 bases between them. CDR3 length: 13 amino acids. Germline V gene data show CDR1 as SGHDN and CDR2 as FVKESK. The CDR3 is CASSQGVNEKLFF. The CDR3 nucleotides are TGTGCCAGCAGCCAGGGCGTCAATGAAAAACTGTTTTTT.

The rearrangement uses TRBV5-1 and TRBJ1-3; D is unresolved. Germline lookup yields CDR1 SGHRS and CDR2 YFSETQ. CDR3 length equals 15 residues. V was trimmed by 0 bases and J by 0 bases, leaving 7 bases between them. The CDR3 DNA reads TGCGCCAGCAGCTTGGAGCAGAGCTCTGGAAACACCATATATTTT. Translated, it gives CASSLEQSSGNTIYF.

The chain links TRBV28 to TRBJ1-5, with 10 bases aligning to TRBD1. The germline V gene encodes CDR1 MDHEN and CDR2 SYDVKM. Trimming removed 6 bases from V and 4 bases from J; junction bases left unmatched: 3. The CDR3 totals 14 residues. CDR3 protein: CASRRTGGNQPQHF. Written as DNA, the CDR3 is TGTGCCAGCAGACGGACAGGGGGAAATCAGCCCCAGCATTTT.

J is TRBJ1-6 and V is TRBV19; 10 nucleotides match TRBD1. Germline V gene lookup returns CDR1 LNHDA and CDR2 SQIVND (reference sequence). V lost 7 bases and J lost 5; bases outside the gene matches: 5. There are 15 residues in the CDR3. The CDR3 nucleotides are TGTGCCAGTAAGACAGGGGGCAACGATAATTCACCCCTCCACTTT. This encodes CASKTGGNDNSPLHF.

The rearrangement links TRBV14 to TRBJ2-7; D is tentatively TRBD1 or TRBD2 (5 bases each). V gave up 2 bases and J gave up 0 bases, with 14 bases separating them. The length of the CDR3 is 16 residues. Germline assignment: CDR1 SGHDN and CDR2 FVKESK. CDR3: CASSQRFPGSSYEQYF. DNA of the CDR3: TGTGCCAGCAGCCAAAGATTCCCAGGGAGCTCCTACGAGCAGTACTTC.

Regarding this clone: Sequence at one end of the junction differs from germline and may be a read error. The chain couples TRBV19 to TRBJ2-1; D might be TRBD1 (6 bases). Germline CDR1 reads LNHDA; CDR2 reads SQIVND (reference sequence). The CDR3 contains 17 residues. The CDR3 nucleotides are TGTGCCAGTAGTATCGGTATGGGGGCTAGCTCCGACAATGAGCAGTTCTTC. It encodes CASSIGMGASSDNEQFF.

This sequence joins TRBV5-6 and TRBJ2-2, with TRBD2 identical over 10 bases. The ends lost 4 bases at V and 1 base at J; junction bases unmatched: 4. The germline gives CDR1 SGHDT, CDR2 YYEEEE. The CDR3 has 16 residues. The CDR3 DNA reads TGTGCCAGCAGCCAGGTAGCGGGAGGGAACACCGGGGAGCTGTTTTTT. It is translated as CASSQVAGGNTGELFF.

The CDR3: CASPARGANQPQHF. In DNA, the CDR3 is TGTGCCAGCCCCGCCAGGGGAGCCAATCAGCCCCAGCATTTT. The chain joins TRBV21-1 to TRBJ1-5; the table's D call of TRBD1 was not tested on the DNA. TRBV21-1 is listed as a pseudogene. The CDR3 has 14 amino acids.

The chain's CDR3 is CASSVPGQGARTQYF. CDR3 bases: TGTGCCAGCAGTGTACCGGGACAGGGCGCAAGGACCCAGTACTTC. The rearrangement links TRBV6-5 to TRBJ2-5; 9 bases agree with TRBD1. The CDR3 runs 15 residues. CDR1 and CDR2 (germline): MNHEY, SVGAGI. Trimming took 5 bases from V and 7 from J; bases not matched to a gene: 11.

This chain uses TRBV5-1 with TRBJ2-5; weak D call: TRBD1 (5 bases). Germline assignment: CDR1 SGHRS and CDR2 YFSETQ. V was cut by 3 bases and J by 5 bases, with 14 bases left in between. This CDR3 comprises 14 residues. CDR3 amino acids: CASSSPPGWETQYF. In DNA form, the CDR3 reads TGCGCCAGCAGCTCGCCCCCAGGGTGGGAGACCCAGTACTTC.